This TCR beta chain was obtained from a study of Ad26.COV2.S vaccination and SARS-CoV-2 variants. In the study overall: Within the COV1001 Ad26.COV2.S trial arm, the donor was enrolled. Intramuscularly, Ad26.COV2.S was given either once or twice, 56 days apart. Study results and limitations: Substantial breadth was reported for post-vaccination spike-specific CD8+ and CD4+ T cells. With respect to non-spike TCR breadth, vaccine and placebo recipients were similar.

Only in-frame clones appear in the TCRdb table, and some are missing; sequencing was by immunoSEQ multiplex PCR. The sample includes hundreds of thousands of clones, about 93% seen only once; the top ten take more than 10%. The treatment: roughly 20 received Ad26.COV2.S at low or high dose, single or two shots; several received placebo; per-sample allocation not given. The study sampled participants on day 63 after the first vaccine or placebo injection. Details on this clone: Its antigen is currently unknown.

The CDR3 runs 12 residues. Germline CDR1 is MNHEY and CDR2 is SVGEGT. V dropped 5 bases and J dropped 5; count of bases not matched to a gene: 1. The clonotype was recovered from a person aged 18 to 65 who received the Ad26.COV2.S COVID-19 vaccine or a placebo. The material sequenced was peripheral blood, taken in a trial of Ad26.COV2.S vaccine versus placebo. The chain has TRBV6-2 or TRBV6-3 and TRBJ1-2; TRBD1 agrees at 8 bases. CDR3 in amino acids: CASSDRGYGYTF. CDR3 bases: TGTGCCAGCAGTGACAGGGGTTATGGCTACACCTTC.